Following are 19 T cell receptor beta chains from one sample sequenced in a study of Ad26.COV2.S vaccination and SARS-CoV-2 variants. As for treatment: 19 received Ad26.COV2.S at low or high dose, single or two shots; about five received placebo; per-sample allocation not given. Following the first vaccine or placebo injection, samples were taken on day 63. The table came from immunoSEQ multiplex PCR; TCRdb's copy has only in-frame clones and leaves some out. The sample lists 510,000 or so clones; 87% were seen once. The sample consisted of peripheral blood, taken in a trial of Ad26.COV2.S vaccine versus placebo. Every receptor here comes from a person aged 18-65 years who received the Ad26.COV2.S COVID-19 vaccine or a placebo.

Turning to this clone: As the CDR3 is not closed by the conserved phenylalanine or tryptophan, this likely results from a read error. V and J are TRBV5-1 and TRBJ1-2; 12 positions agree with TRBD1. CDR3 length: 15 amino acids. Germline V gene data show CDR1 as SGHRS and CDR2 as YFSETQ. With V trimmed by 4 bases and J by 4 bases, 5 bases remained unmatched. CDR3 in DNA: TGCGCCAGCAGCGCCGGGACAGGGGGCGGCTATGGCTACACCCTC. Translating gives CASSAGTGGGYGYTL.

This chain links TRBV7-8 with TRBJ1-1; the D gene is possibly TRBD1 (6 bases). This CDR3 contains 12 residues. Between the trimmed V and J ends, which lost 5 bases and 7 bases, there was a span of 11 bases. Germline values: CDR1 SGHVS, CDR2 FQNEAQ. The DNA for the CDR3 is TGTGCCAGCAGCCCAGACAGGAATGAAGCTTTCTTT. Translation: CASSPDRNEAFF.

The rearrangement uses TRBV24-1 and TRBJ2-3; D may be TRBD1 (6 bases). CDR3 length: 15 amino acids. The germline CDR1 and CDR2 sequences are KGHDR and SFDVKD. Trimming pared 0 bases from V and 4 bases from J, leaving 10 bases between. CDR3 coding DNA: TGTGCCACCAGTGATTTGTCGACAGGTTCAGATACGCAGTATTTT. This translates into CATSDLSTGSDTQYF.

This chain links TRBV7-2 with TRBJ2-3; 11 bases agree with TRBD2. The length of the CDR3 is 14 residues. Germline CDR1 is SGHTA and CDR2 is FQGNSA. The J segment lost 5 bases and the V segment lost 7 bases, leaving 5 bases of the junction unmatched. CDR3 sequence: CASNPSGRLDTQYF. The CDR3 region has the DNA TGTGCCAGCAACCCTAGCGGGAGGCTAGATACGCAGTATTTT.

This clone was observed a few times. The rearrangement uses TRBV28 and TRBJ1-2, with D tentatively TRBD1 (5 bases). The CDR3 consists of 15 residues. Germline CDR1 reads MDHEN; CDR2 reads SYDVKM. V was pared by 3 bases and J by 1 base, with 12 bases between. The CDR3 DNA follows: TGTGCCAGCAGTTTTACGTTCAGGGTTAACTATGGCTACACCTTC. It specifies CASSFTFRVNYGYTF.

This chain links TRBV19 with TRBJ2-3; 9 positions agree with TRBD1. There are 17 residues in the CDR3. CDR1 and CDR2 from the germline V gene are LNHDA and SQIVND (reference sequence). V shed 5 bases, J shed 1 base, and the junction held 10 bases outside the gene matches. CDR3 region: CASSPMGTGPGTDTQYF. The CDR3 DNA follows: TGTGCCAGTAGTCCCATGGGGACAGGGCCGGGCACAGATACGCAGTATTTT. The full variable domain, its missing parts supplied by reference TRBV19 and TRBJ2-3, is DGGITQSPKYLFRKEGQNVTLSCEQNLNHDAMYWYRQDPGQGLRLIYYSQIVNDFQKGDIAEGYSVSREKKESFPLTVTSAQKNPTAFYLCASSPMGTGPGTDTQYFGPGTRLTVL.

The chain has TRBV30 and TRBJ1-2; D not certain. The V gene's germline CDR1 is GTSNPN and CDR2 SVGIG (reference sequence). The CDR3 length is 12 residues. The V gene lost 2 bases and the J gene lost 3 bases, with 7 bases spanning the gap. CDR3: CAWSPAYYGYTF. CDR3 bases: TGTGCCTGGAGTCCTGCCTACTATGGCTACACCTTC.

The genes are TRBV7-2 and TRBJ1-1; D unresolved. The V end lost 8 bases, the J end lost 0 bases, and 13 bases lay between the germline ends. CDR3 length: 14 residues. Looked up from germline, CDR1 is SGHTA and CDR2 is FQGNSA. CDR3 residues: CASSVPPMNTEAFF. In DNA form, the CDR3 reads TGTGCCAGCTCAGTACCCCCGATGAACACTGAAGCTTTCTTT. Full variable domain (outside the CDR3, taken from reference TRBV7-2 and TRBJ1-1): GAGVSQSPSNKVTEKGKDVELRCDPISGHTALYWYRQSLGQGLEFLIYFQGNSAPDKSGLPSDRFSAERTGGSVSTLTIQRTQQEDSAVYLCASSVPPMNTEAFFGQGTRLTVV.

The chain recombines TRBV15 with TRBJ1-5; D possibly corresponds to TRBD1 (5 bases). Trimming removed 0 bases from V and 7 bases from J, with 7 bases in between. Germline V gene data show CDR1 as LNHNV and CDR2 as YYDKDF (reference sequence). There are 13 residues in the CDR3. The CDR3 reads CATSRDRVQPQHF. The CDR3 DNA is TGTGCCACCAGCAGAGACAGGGTACAGCCCCAGCATTTT.

The chain recombines TRBV7-2 with TRBJ2-3; 8 bases agree with TRBD2. Trimming cost V 3 bases and J 8 bases; bases outside gene matches: 13. Looked up from germline, CDR1 is SGHTA and CDR2 is FQGNSA. The CDR3 has 16 residues. CDR3 sequence (DNA): TGTGCCAGCAGCTTGTCTCCGGGAGGGCAGTATGTTACGCAGTATTTT. As protein: CASSLSPGGQYVTQYF.

The table lists this clone with a count of one. V is TRBV11-2 and J is TRBJ2-5, with D perhaps assigned TRBD1 or TRBD2 (6 bases each). The V end lost 4 bases, the J end lost 5 bases, and 20 bases lay between the germline ends. Germline values: CDR1 SGHAT, CDR2 FQNNGV. The CDR3 extends over 16 amino acids. CDR3 DNA sequence: TGTGCCAGCAGCTCAGGGACATTTGGGGGGCCGGAGACCCAGTACTTC. It translates to CASSSGTFGGPETQYF.

CDR3 coding DNA: TGTGCCAGCAGTTTATGGGCGGGACAGGGGGCGCTCCCGGGGATCAATGAGCAGTTCTTC. It specifies CASSLWAGQGALPGINEQFF. The J gene is TRBJ2-1, the V gene TRBV28, with 12 bases identical to TRBD1. The CDR3 is 20 residues long. Germline V gene sequence: CDR1 MDHEN, CDR2 SYDVKM. V lost 0 bases, J lost 6 bases, and 15 bases stayed unmatched.

This clone occurred a few times. The chain couples TRBV29-1 to TRBJ1-1, with 12 positions matching TRBD1. Trimming at V came to 4 bases and at J to 3 bases, leaving 9 bases not matched to a gene. This CDR3 has 16 residues. The germline V gene has CDR1 SQVTM and CDR2 ANQGSEA. The CDR3 coding sequence is TGCAGCGTTGCAGCCGGGACAGGGGGCTTGGACACTGAAGCTTTCTTT. Its protein product is CSVAAGTGGLDTEAFF.

The chain combines TRBV24-1 with TRBJ2-3; TRBD2 matches at 7 bases. The CDR3 is 16 amino acids. Germline lookup yields CDR1 KGHDR and CDR2 SFDVKD. Trimming took 2 bases from V and 5 from J; bases not matched to a gene: 9. CDR3 nucleotides: TGTGCCACCAGTGATTGGGGGAGGGGTTTTGAAGATACGCAGTATTTT. Translated, it gives CATSDWGRGFEDTQYF.

The V call is TRBV7-9, the J call TRBJ2-1; D gene ambiguous. This CDR3 spans 12 amino acids. Trimming cost V 2 bases and J 10 bases, with 9 bases left between them. Germline values: CDR1 SEHNR, CDR2 FQNEAQ (reference sequence). The CDR3 DNA reads TGTGCCAGCAGCTTACTTGATGGGGAGCAGTTCTTC. Its protein is CASSLLDGEQFF.

This clone is a singleton in its sample. The chain combines TRBV24-1 with TRBJ2-3; D possibly corresponds to TRBD2 (5 bases). Germline V gene lookup returns CDR1 KGHDR and CDR2 SFDVKD. V lost 0 bases and J lost 1, with 7 bases in between. The CDR3 contains 15 residues. The DNA of the CDR3 is TGTGCCACCAGTGATTTGGGAGGAGGCACAGATACGCAGTATTTT. It codes for CATSDLGGGTDTQYF.

This rearrangement joins TRBV30 to TRBJ1-6; 8 positions agree with TRBD1. The CDR3 loop spans 14 amino acids. Losses at the gene ends were 1 base for V and 9 bases for J; bases not matched to a gene: 5. Germline values: CDR1 GTSNPN, CDR2 SVGIG (reference sequence). The DNA of the CDR3 is TGTGCCTGGAGTGGGACAGGGAAAAGTTCACCCCTCCACTTT. It is translated as CAWSGTGKSSPLHF.

V usage is TRBV2 and J usage is TRBJ2-7, with a tentative D call TRBD1 (6 bases). Germline V gives CDR1 SNHLY, CDR2 FYNNEI. The CDR3 has 15 residues. V was pared by 2 bases and J by 6 bases, with 17 bases between. The CDR3 spells CASSENHRVGLEQYF. DNA for the CDR3: TGTGCCAGCAGTGAAAATCACAGGGTGGGCCTCGAGCAGTACTTC.

The V and J genes are TRBV29-1 and TRBJ1-1, with D uncertain. The CDR3 has 12 residues. The germline gives CDR1 SQVTM, CDR2 ANQGSEA. Trimming left V 5 bases short and J 2 bases short, with 9 bases between. The CDR3 loop reads CSVTKANTEAFF. The CDR3 DNA reads TGCAGCGTTACAAAAGCTAACACTGAAGCTTTCTTT.